The 7 T cell receptor beta chains below come from one sample, sequenced in a study of human T cells and chemical hapten exposure. Time point meaning: patch test 3, about 24 weeks after DPC sensitization. The treatment denotes: therapeutic diphenylcyclopropenone sensitization with weekly scalp DPC. TCRdb fed the RACE reads into MiXCR, producing one record per CDR3 protein. The data contain 80,000 to 100,000 distinct CDR3 sequences, 25% to 35% of them singletons. Sequenced material: whole blood, taken in connection with sensitization to the hapten diphenylcyclopropenone (DPC). The receptor source for this set is a man aged 40-50 years with alopecia areata. Some clones in this sample may be carry-over from other donors' samples.

This sequence joins TRBV2 and TRBJ1-5; D perhaps matches TRBD1 (5 bases). Trimming pared 5 bases from V and 6 bases from J, leaving 8 bases between. The germline V gene has CDR1 SNHLY and CDR2 FYNNEI. The CDR3 runs to 12 residues. CDR3 sequence reads: CASSRGCQPQHF. Written as DNA, the CDR3 is TGTGCCAGCAGTCGGGGGTGTCAGCCCCAGCATTTT. Full variable domain (outside the CDR3, taken from reference TRBV2 and TRBJ1-5): EPEVTQTPSHQVTQMGQEVILRCVPISNHLYFYWYRQILGQKVEFLVSFYNNEISEKSEIFDDQFSVERPDGSNFTLKIRSTKLEDSAMYFCASSRGCQPQHFGDGTRLSIL.

This clonotype has more than one count but fewer than ten. The rearrangement uses TRBV2 and TRBJ2-3, with 11 bases aligning to TRBD2. V shed 4 bases, J shed 3 bases, and the junction held 3 bases outside the gene matches. Germline-derived CDR1 and CDR2 are SNHLY and FYNNEI. This CDR3 comprises 15 residues. The CDR3 coding sequence is TGTGCCAGCAGTGTACTAGCGGGAGAAACAGATACGCAGTATTTT. Residues: CASSVLAGETDTQYF.

A few counts support this clonotype. The V and J genes are TRBV11-2 and TRBJ2-3, with D maybe TRBD2 (5 bases). The CDR3 is 14 amino acids. From germline, CDR1 is SGHAT and CDR2 FQNNGV. Trimming stripped 8 bases from V and 5 bases from J, with 17 bases between. CDR3 loop: CASQEGTRIDTQYF. The DNA of the CDR3 is TGTGCCAGCCAAGAGGGCACACGGATAGATACGCAGTATTTT.

The rearrangement joins TRBV25-1 to TRBJ2-3; D call uncertain. Germline V gene data show CDR1 as MGHDK and CDR2 as SYGVNS. Deletions cut 3 bases from V and 3 bases from J, with 22 bases between. This CDR3 spans 18 amino acids. The CDR3 bases are TGTGCCAGCAGTGACCCCCTACGGCGGTTAGGTTCAACAGATACGCAGTATTTT. Encoded protein: CASSDPLRRLGSTDTQYF.

This clonotype was counted only a few times. The V and J genes are TRBV20-1 and TRBJ2-5; 12 bases are a match to TRBD2. CDR1 DFQATT and CDR2 SNEGSKA come from the germline V gene (reference sequence). The V segment lost 5 bases and the J segment 5 bases; nucleotides outside the gene matches: 6. CDR3 length equals 14 residues. CDR3 protein: CSAHHGTSGETQYF. CDR3 in DNA: TGCAGTGCTCATCACGGGACTAGCGGGGAGACCCAGTACTTC.

This clonotype is termed medium-sized. The rearrangement links TRBV29-1 to TRBJ2-1, with D uncertain. The V gene lost 6 bases and the J gene lost 7 bases, with 10 bases spanning the gap. CDR1 SQVTM and CDR2 ANQGSEA come from the germline V gene. The CDR3 totals 11 residues. The CDR3 DNA follows: TGCAGCGTCCCTGTAGTAAATGAGCAGTTCTTC. Amino acids: CSVPVVNEQFF.

This chain joins TRBV20-1 and TRBJ1-4; D uncertain. Germline V CDR1 and CDR2: DFQATT, SNEGSKA (reference sequence). This CDR3 is built from 14 residues. Trimming took 0 bases from V and 7 from J, leaving 12 bases between them. CDR3 amino acids: CSARDQREGEKLFF. The CDR3 bases are TGCAGTGCTAGAGATCAGCGGGAAGGTGAAAAACTGTTTTTT.